The rows below give T cell receptor beta chains drawn from one sample of a study of T-cell reconstitution after alpha-beta-depleted transplantation in children. TCRdb ran MiXCR on the PCR reads and lists one entry per CDR3 protein. The sample has approximately 640,000 distinct CDR3 sequences; approximately 15% are singletons. Sample: PBMCs from the stem cell graft donor, taken from the stem cell graft. Receptors originate from a human donor who donated a stem cell graft to a child with acute myeloid leukemia. The CDR3 runs from the conserved cysteine through the conserved F or W. D genes are given only for firm matches. Part of the rows lack a size; the others show once, few, many or a class for expanded clones.

>TRBV20-1|many|TRBD2|TRBJ2-3
TGCAGTGCAACCTTAGTCGAGACTAGCGGGGGTGAGGCAGATACGCAGTATTTT
CSATLVETSGGEADTQYF
>TRBV5-6|NA|TRBD1|TRBJ2-1
TGTGCCAGCACCCGGGCAGGGGGCTTCCATGAGCAGTTCTTC
CASTRAGGFHEQFF
>TRBV5-1|few|NA|TRBJ2-1
TGCGCCAGCAGCTTGGCACAGACAGCCATCCCACCCTACAATGAGCAGTTCTTC
CASSLAQTAIPPYNEQFF
>TRBV12-3/TRBV12-4|NA|NA|TRBJ2-2
TGTGCCAGCAGTCCGGACGCCGGGGAGCTGTTTTTT
CASSPDAGELFF
>TRBV6-5|NA|TRBD1|TRBJ1-2
TGTGCCAGCAGTTACTCGAGGGGGCAGAACTTAGGTGGCTACACCTTC
CASSYSRGQNLGGYTF
>TRBV7-2|many|NA|TRBJ1-1
TGTGCCAGCAGCTTGGAAAAGGCCGTGAGGGCTTTCTTT
CASSLEKAVRAFF
>TRBV20-1|many|TRBD1|TRBJ2-1
TGCAGTGCTTCACAGACAGGGGCAAGTGATGAGCAGTTCTTC
CSASQTGASDEQFF
>TRBV6-1|few|NA|TRBJ1-1
TGTGCCAGCAGGGAGATACAGGGAACTGAAGCTTTCTTT
CASREIQGTEAFF
>TRBV20-1|NA|TRBD1|TRBJ2-2
TGCAGTGCTAACCGCGACAGGGGTATTATCGGGGAGCTGTTTTTT
CSANRDRGIIGELFF
>TRBV29-1|NA|TRBD2|TRBJ2-1
TGCAGCGCAAAAGGACTAGCGCTCGACAATGAGCAGTTCTTC
CSAKGLALDNEQFF
>TRBV7-2|few|TRBD2|TRBJ2-1
TGTGCCAGCAGCTTAGGAATAGCGGGGGGAGACAATGAGCAGTTCTTC
CASSLGIAGGDNEQFF
>TRBV7-2|many|NA|TRBJ1-4
TGTGCCAGCAGCTTACACCAGGCTTCGACTAATGAAAAACTGTTTTTT
CASSLHQASTNEKLFF
>TRBV7-2|NA|TRBD2|TRBJ2-5
TGTGCCAGCAGCTACCCGGGACTATCAGAGACCCAGTACTTC
CASSYPGLSETQYF
>TRBV20-1|few|TRBD2|TRBJ2-7
TGCAGTGCTCCTCGACTAGCGGGGGTTTTAGGGGAGCAGTACTTC
CSAPRLAGVLGEQYF
>TRBV15|NA|NA|TRBJ1-3
TGTGCCACCAGCAGAGGGGATGGAAACACCATATATTTT
CATSRGDGNTIYF
>TRBV27|few|TRBD1|TRBJ1-1
TGTGCCAGCAGTACCCGGACAGGACTGAACACTGAAGCTTTCTTT
CASSTRTGLNTEAFF
>TRBV5-6|NA|TRBD1|TRBJ1-1
TGTGCCAGCAGCTTGTCTGCCAGGGGGCGTTTGTACACTGAAGCTTTCTTT
CASSLSARGRLYTEAFF
>TRBV20-1|NA|NA|TRBJ1-5
TGCGGATGCACCGGACAATGGGGTTCTCAGCCCCAGCATTTT
CGCTGQWGSQPQHF
>TRBV6-2/TRBV6-3|NA|TRBD1|TRBJ1-5
TGTGCCAGCAGCGCGACAGGGGGTCGCAATCAGCCCCAGCATTTT
CASSATGGRNQPQHF
>TRBV25-1|NA|NA|TRBJ1-6
TGTGCCAGCAGTGAATTCTTCCCTAATAATTCACCCCTCCACTTT
CASSEFFPNNSPLHF
>TRBV20-1|many|NA|TRBJ2-1
TGCAGTGCTAGGGAAGGGGGGGCCTCCTACAATGAGCAGTTCTTC
CSAREGGASYNEQFF
>TRBV6-5|many|TRBD1|TRBJ2-1
TGTGCCAGCAGTTACTCTGTGACAGGGGTGAATGAGCAGTTCTTC
CASSYSVTGVNEQFF
>TRBV14|NA|NA|TRBJ2-7
TGTGCCAGCAGCCACCAAGACAGCCTTGCCTACGAGCAGTACTTC
CASSHQDSLAYEQYF
>TRBV10-1|few|NA|TRBJ1-1
TGCGCCAGCAGTGAATGGTTAAACACTGAAGCTTTCTTT
CASSEWLNTEAFF
>TRBV20-1|many|NA|TRBJ1-3
TGCAGTGCTAGAGGGACATCGCGCTATGGAAACACCATATATTTT
CSARGTSRYGNTIYF
>TRBV29-1|NA|NA|TRBJ1-1
TGCAGCGTTGACAAGAGGAACACTGAAGCTTTCTTT
CSVDKRNTEAFF
>TRBV10-2|few|NA|TRBJ1-1
TGCGCCAGCAAAGGCCGGGGCCTGGGAGGCGCTGAAGCTTTCTTT
CASKGRGLGGAEAFF
>TRBV6-2/TRBV6-3|few|NA|TRBJ2-4
TGTGCCAGCAGTATCTATTTGGCAGCCAAAAACATTCAGTACTTC
CASSIYLAAKNIQYF
>TRBV29-1|many|TRBD1|TRBJ2-3
TGCAGCGCCGTCCCCACAGGGGGTCCCACAGATACGCAGTATTTT
CSAVPTGGPTDTQYF
>TRBV12-3/TRBV12-4|few|NA|TRBJ1-5
TGTGCCAGCAGTTTCACAGGCGAAGGCAATCAGCCCCAGCATTTT
CASSFTGEGNQPQHF
>TRBV29-1|many|NA|TRBJ2-7
TGCAGCGTTGAAGATAAAGAGACAGTCTACGAGCAGTACTTC
CSVEDKETVYEQYF
>TRBV6-6|few|NA|TRBJ2-7
TGTGCCAGTCTAGGGGGGAGCTCCTACGAGCAGTACTTC
CASLGGSSYEQYF
>TRBV12-3/TRBV12-4|NA|TRBD1|TRBJ1-3
TGTGCCAGCAGCCAGCCCCCCAGGGGGCCCGGAAACACCATATATTTT
CASSQPPRGPGNTIYF
>TRBV4-3|NA|TRBD1|TRBJ1-1
TGCGCCAGCAGCCAAGGGATCCGACAGGGGGATTTCACTGAAGCTTTCTTT
CASSQGIRQGDFTEAFF
>TRBV27|NA|TRBD1|TRBJ2-2
TGTGCCAGCAGTTCGTACGAGGGGGCTAGGACCGGGGAGCTGTTTTTT
CASSSYEGARTGELFF
>TRBV7-9|NA|TRBD1|TRBJ2-5
TGTGCCAGCAGCTCAACCGGGACAGGGGGCACCCAGTACTTC
CASSSTGTGGTQYF
>TRBV12-3/TRBV12-4|NA|NA|TRBJ1-6
TGTGCCAGCAGTTCTTTGGGAGGCGTCGGCTCCTATAATTCACCCCTCCACTTT
CASSSLGGVGSYNSPLHF